What follows are 14 T cell receptor beta chains derived from one specimen sequenced in a study of T cell clonality in common variable immunodeficiency. Study results and caveats: Reportedly, TCR beta sequences from common variable immunodeficiency showed fewer deletions and N-nucleotide insertions.

Libraries were prepared by immunoSEQ multiplex PCR; TCRdb keeps only in-frame clonotypes and omits some of them. This sample comprises about 28,000 clones, none seen once only. The antigens of these receptors remain unknown. Sequences were obtained from peripheral blood mononuclear cells. These TCRs come from a human donor with common variable immunodeficiency.

The table lists this clone with many counts. The read gets to within 3 residues of the CDR3 end, and the germline J gene fills in the rest. Different DNA sequences within this sample yield the same CDR3. The chain has TRBV7-2 and TRBJ2-7; 10 positions agree with TRBD1. V shed 5 bases, J shed 1 base, and the junction held 5 bases outside the gene matches. This CDR3 contains 15 residues. Germline CDR1 reads SGHTA; CDR2 reads FQGNSA. The CDR3 here is CASSLRQGASYEQYF. CDR3 DNA (partial): TGTGCCAGCAGCCTACGACAGGGGGCTTCCTACGAG.

This clone was found a few times. The DNA ends 3 residues before the CDR3 does, and the rest of the CDR3 is filled in from the germline J gene. J is TRBJ2-2 and V is TRBV7-6; perhaps D is TRBD1 or TRBD2 (5 bases each). Trimming cost V 5 bases and J 0 bases, with 10 bases left between them. Germline CDR1 and CDR2: SGHVS and FNYEAQ. This CDR3 is 15 amino acids long. This CDR3 reads CASSIEGPNTGELFF. The sequenced CDR3 bases are TGTGCCAGCAGCATCGAGGGGCCGAACACCGGGGAG. Using reference TRBV7-6 and TRBJ2-2 for the parts outside the CDR3, the full variable domain is GAGVSQSPRYKVTKRGQDVALRCDPISGHVSLYWYRQALGQGPEFLTYFNYEAQQDKSGLPNDRFSAERPEGSISTLTIQRTEQRDSAMYRCASSIEGPNTGELFFGEGSRLTVL.

As regards this clone: The read gets to within 3 residues of the CDR3 end, and the germline J gene fills in the rest. This chain connects TRBV7-8 to TRBJ2-7; D is possibly TRBD1 (5 bases). The germline gives CDR1 SGHVS, CDR2 FQNEAQ. The CDR3 sequence is 14 residues long. Trimming left V 2 bases short and J 0 bases short, with 8 bases between. The DNA read from the CDR3 is TGTGCCAGCAGCTTACAGGGTCTCTCCTACGAG. This translates into CASSLQGLSYE. The CDR3 reads in full as CASSLQGLSYEQYF.

This clone was detected many times. The CDR3 is CAWNWGPGDTQYF. Incomplete CDR3 DNA: TGTGCCTGGAACTGGGGCCCCGGGGATACG. The chain joins TRBV30 to TRBJ2-3; weak D call: TRBD1 (5 bases). The sequenced fragment ends 3 residues before the CDR3 boundary, so the rest is inferred from the germline J gene. The germline V gene encodes CDR1 GTSNPN and CDR2 SVGIG (reference sequence). The CDR3 is 13 amino acids. With 4 bases removed from V and 6 bases from J, the gap between germline ends came to 14 bases. Using reference TRBV30 and TRBJ2-3 for the parts outside the CDR3, the full variable domain is SQTIHQWPATLVQPVGSPLSLECTVEGTSNPNLYWYRQAAGRGLQLLFYSVGIGQISSEVPQNLSASRPQDRQFILSSKKLLLSDSGFYLCAWNWGPGDTQYFGPGTRLTVL.

This clone was observed a few times. With the read ending 3 residues before the CDR3 end, the germline J gene is used to fill in that end. The chain recombines TRBV19 with TRBJ2-6, with 9 bases fitting TRBD1. Per germline, CDR1 LNHDA and CDR2 SQIVND (reference sequence). Trimming cost V 5 bases and J 2 bases; bases outside gene matches: 4. The CDR3 consists of 16 residues. CDR3 DNA (partial): TGTGCCAGTAGTTGGACAGGGGACGCTGGGGCCAACGTC. Its translation: CASSWTGDAGANV. The whole CDR3 sequence is CASSWTGDAGANVLTF.

Worth noting for this clone: The observed sequence ends 3 residues before the CDR3 terminus, with the missing tail filled in from the germline J gene. This chain links TRBV2 with TRBJ2-5, with D perhaps TRBD2 (6 bases). CDR3 length: 18 amino acids. Trimming cost V 0 bases and J 0 bases, with 17 bases left between them. Germline loops: CDR1 SNHLY, CDR2 FYNNEI. The CDR3 protein is CASSEALSSGGHQETQYF. The sequenced CDR3 bases are TGTGCCAGCAGTGAAGCGCTTAGTAGCGGCGGGCACCAAGAGACC.

In its sample, this clone was seen many times. The CDR3 end falls 3 residues outside the read, so it is completed with the germline J gene. The chain carries TRBV11-2 and TRBJ2-1, with TRBD2 matching 11 bases. The CDR3 is 14 amino acids. V shed 6 bases, J shed 9 bases, and the junction held 7 bases outside the gene matches. Germline CDR1 and CDR2: SGHAT and FQNNGV. The CDR3 sequence is CASSFSGGATEQFF. CDR3 DNA, as far as it was read: TGTGCCAGCAGTTTTAGCGGGGGGGCCACTGAG.

Regarding this clone: The read comes to an end 3 residues before the CDR3 does, leaving the germline J gene to fill in the end. The J gene is TRBJ2-3, the V gene TRBV7-9, with a tentative D call TRBD1 (7 bases). CDR1 is SEHNR, CDR2 FQNEAQ, per germline (reference sequence). V lost 1 base to trimming and J lost 3 bases, with 11 bases between them. There are 15 residues in the CDR3. CDR3 bases read: TGTGCCAGCAGCTTAGGACAGGGAGGAACAGATACG. It translates to CASSLGQGGTDT. The full CDR3 reads CASSLGQGGTDTQYF.

This clone was seen more than once but under ten times. Read coverage stops 3 residues before the CDR3 terminus; the germline J gene supplies the remainder. This chain uses TRBV19 with TRBJ2-2, with 12 positions matching TRBD1. The CDR3 totals 16 residues. Germline V lookup: CDR1 LNHDA, CDR2 SQIVND (reference sequence). V dropped 7 bases and J dropped 7; count of bases not matched to a gene: 10. The part of the CDR3 DNA that was read is TGTGCCAGTACAGTAGGGACAGGGGGCTTCGGCGGGGAG. Protein product: CASTVGTGGFGGE. The full-length CDR3 reads as CASTVGTGGFGGELFF. The entire variable domain, with the rest obtained from reference TRBV19 and TRBJ2-2, is as follows: DGGITQSPKYLFRKEGQNVTLSCEQNLNHDAMYWYRQDPGQGLRLIYYSQIVNDFQKGDIAEGYSVSREKKESFPLTVTSAQKNPTAFYLCASTVGTGGFGGELFFGEGSRLTVL.

This clone was recorded at least ten times. Sequence at one end of the junction differs from germline and may be a read error. The read stops 3 residues short of the end of the CDR3; the missing end is completed from the germline J gene. The chain links TRBV7-7 to TRBJ2-5, with D perhaps assigned TRBD1 or TRBD2 (6 bases each). Germline values: CDR1 SSHAT, CDR2 FNYEAQ (reference sequence). This CDR3 is 14 amino acids long. This chain's CDR3 is CASSRGTHQETQYF. The CDR3 DNA, read in part, is TGTGCTAGCAGCCGCGGGACACACCAAGAGACC.

Comments on this clone: Coverage ceases 3 residues before the CDR3 finishes, and the germline J gene fills in the end. The rearrangement links TRBV5-1 to TRBJ2-5, with D possibly matching TRBD1 (6 bases). The germline CDR1 and CDR2 sequences are SGHRS and YFSETQ. Trimming stripped 3 bases from V and 2 bases from J, with 17 bases between. CDR3 length equals 16 residues. The DNA read from the CDR3 is TGCGCCAGCAGCTCCTTTGGCCGCAGGGGTCAAGAGACC. Amino acid sequence: CASSSFGRRGQET. The entire CDR3 is CASSSFGRRGQETQYF.

Comments on this clone: The DNA ends 3 residues before the CDR3 does, and the rest of the CDR3 is filled in from the germline J gene. This chain connects TRBV7-2 to TRBJ1-2, with 8 bases identical to TRBD1. The CDR3 is made up of 15 amino acids. Germline CDR1 SGHTA, CDR2 FQGNSA. J lost 5 bases, V lost 2 bases, and 7 bases had no gene match. The CDR3 sequence is CASSLPKTGEYGYTF. The DNA read from the CDR3 is TGTGCCAGCAGCTTACCCAAGACAGGGGAATATGGC.

This clone was detected many times. The read ends 3 residues early relative to the CDR3; the germline J gene fills the gap. This chain connects TRBV5-1 to TRBJ1-4; unclear D gene. The V gene's germline CDR1 is SGHRS and CDR2 YFSETQ. V was cut by 4 bases and J by 8 bases, with 18 bases left in between. CDR3 length: 15 amino acids. The chain's CDR3 is CASSPAALGGEKLFF. The CDR3 bases that were read are TGCGCCAGCAGCCCGGCCGCCCTCGGAGGGGAAAAA.

A few counts support this clone. The CDR3 is cut off 3 residues early in the read; its end comes from the germline J gene. The gene calls are TRBV18 and TRBJ1-2; 9 bases match TRBD1. The trim removed 3 bases at V and 4 bases at J, leaving 3 bases unmatched. The CDR3 extends over 14 amino acids. The germline gives CDR1 KGHSH, CDR2 LQKENI. Incomplete CDR3 DNA: TGTGCCAGCTCACCGGGACAGGGATTCTATGGC. It specifies CASSPGQGFYG. Given in full, the CDR3 is CASSPGQGFYGYTF. The variable domain in full, with the rest retrieved from reference TRBV18 and TRBJ1-2, is NAGVMQNPRHLVRRRGQEARLRCSPMKGHSHVYWYRQLPEEGLKFMVYLQKENIIDESGMPKERFSAEFPKEGPSILRIQQVVRGDSAAYFCASSPGQGFYGYTFGSGTRLTVV.